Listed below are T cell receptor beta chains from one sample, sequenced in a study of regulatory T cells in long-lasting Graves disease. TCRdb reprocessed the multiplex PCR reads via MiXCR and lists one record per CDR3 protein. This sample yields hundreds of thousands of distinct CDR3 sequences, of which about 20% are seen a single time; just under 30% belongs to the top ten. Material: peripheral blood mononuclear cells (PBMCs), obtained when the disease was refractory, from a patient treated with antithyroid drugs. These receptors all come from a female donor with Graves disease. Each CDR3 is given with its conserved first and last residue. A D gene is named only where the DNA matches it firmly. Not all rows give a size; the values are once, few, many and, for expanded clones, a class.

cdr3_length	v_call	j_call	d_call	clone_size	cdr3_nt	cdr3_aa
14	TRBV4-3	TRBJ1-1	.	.	TGCGCCAGCAGCTATCAACTGGGAGGAGAAAAAGCTTTCTTT	CASSYQLGGEKAFF
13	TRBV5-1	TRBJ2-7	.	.	TGCGCCAGCAGCTTATGGGGGGTCTACGAGCAGTACTTC	CASSLWGVYEQYF
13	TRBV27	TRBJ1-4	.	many	TGTGCCAGCAGTTTCCGAGTTTATGAAAAACTGTTTTTT	CASSFRVYEKLFF
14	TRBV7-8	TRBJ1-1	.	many	TGTGCCAGCAGCTTACGCTGGGGGAACACTGAAGCTTTCTTT	CASSLRWGNTEAFF
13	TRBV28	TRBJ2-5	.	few	TGTGCCAGCAGTTTACCCCCCGTCGAGACCCAGTACTTC	CASSLPPVETQYF
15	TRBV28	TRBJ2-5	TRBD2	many	TGTGCCAGCAGTTTCCCGAGCGGGACCGGCGAGACCCAGTACTTC	CASSFPSGTGETQYF
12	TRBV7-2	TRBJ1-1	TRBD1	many	TGTGCCAGCAGCAGACAGGGTTTGTATGCTTTCTTT	CASSRQGLYAFF
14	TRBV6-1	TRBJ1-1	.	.	TGTGCCAGCAGTGAAGTTCGACGGGGGACTGAAGCTTTCTTT	CASSEVRRGTEAFF
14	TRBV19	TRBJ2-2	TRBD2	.	TGTGCCAGTAGTATCGCGGGAGAGGTCGGGGAGCTGTTTTTT	CASSIAGEVGELFF
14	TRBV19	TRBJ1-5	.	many	TGTGCCAGTTCAAGGGGGGGCAGCAATCAGCCCCAGCATTTT	CASSRGGSNQPQHF
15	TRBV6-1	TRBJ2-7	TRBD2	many	TGTGCCAGCAGTCACCGGGACTACATCCTCTACGAGCAGTACTTC	CASSHRDYILYEQYF
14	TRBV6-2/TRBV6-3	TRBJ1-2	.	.	TGTGCCAGCAGTTCGTCGGGACGGATCTATGGCTACACCTTC	CASSSSGRIYGYTF
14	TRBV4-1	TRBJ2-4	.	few	TGCGCCAGCAGCCAAGAGGAGGGTTCAGGCATTCAGTACTTC	CASSQEEGSGIQYF
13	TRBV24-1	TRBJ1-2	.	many	TGTGCCACCAGTGATACGAATCTCGGTGGCTACACCTTC	CATSDTNLGGYTF
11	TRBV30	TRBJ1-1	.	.	TGTGCCTGGGGGGGTGTAGGTGAAGCTTTCTTT	CAWGGVGEAFF
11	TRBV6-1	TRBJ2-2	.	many	TGCGCCAGCAGCCACACCGGGGAGCTGTTTTTT	CASSHTGELFF
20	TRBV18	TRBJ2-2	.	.	TGTGCCAGCTCACCACCGGTTACCAAGGTCCAGGCCTCGAACACCGGGGAGCTGTTTTTT	CASSPPVTKVQASNTGELFF
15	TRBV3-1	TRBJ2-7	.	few	TGTGCCAGCAGCCAAGATCTACTAGAAGCTCACGAGCAGTACTTC	CASSQDLLEAHEQYF
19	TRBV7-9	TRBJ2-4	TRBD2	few	TGTGCCAGCAGCTTAGCAATCCCAAGCGGGAGCAGCGCCAAAAACATTCAGTACTTC	CASSLAIPSGSSAKNIQYF
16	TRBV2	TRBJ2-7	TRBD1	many	TGTGCCAGCAGTGAAGCCCTAAGGGGGCCTGCACTGGAGCAGTACTTC	CASSEALRGPALEQYF
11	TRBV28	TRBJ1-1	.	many	TGTGCCAGCAGCGACAACACTGAAGCTTTCTTT	CASSDNTEAFF
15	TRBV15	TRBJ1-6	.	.	TGTGCCACCAGCAGAGACAGAGTTCGCGGGTCACCCCTCCACTTT	CATSRDRVRGSPLHF
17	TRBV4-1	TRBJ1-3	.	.	TGCGCCAGCAGCCAAGATCCGGTGGGGGGTCCTGGAAACACCATATATTTT	CASSQDPVGGPGNTIYF
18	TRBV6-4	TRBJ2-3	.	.	TGTGCCAGCAGTCCCGAGAGGGCAGGGGCGAGTTGGGCAGATACGCAGTATTTT	CASSPERAGASWADTQYF
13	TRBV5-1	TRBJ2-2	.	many	TGCGCCAGTACAGGGAGGTACACCGGGGAGCTGTTTTTT	CASTGRYTGELFF
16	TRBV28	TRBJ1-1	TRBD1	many	TGTGCCAGCCAATCCGGGACAGGAGGCATGAACACTGAAGCTTTCTTT	CASQSGTGGMNTEAFF
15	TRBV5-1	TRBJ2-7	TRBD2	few	TGCGCCAGCAGCGAGGGACTAGCGGGTAGTCAAGAGCAGTACTTC	CASSEGLAGSQEQYF
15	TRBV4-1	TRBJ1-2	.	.	TGCGCCAGCAGCCAGGGGGGCACCTCTAACTATGGCTACACCTTC	CASSQGGTSNYGYTF
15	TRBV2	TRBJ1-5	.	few	TGTGCCAGCGGTGAAGAGACAGCCTTCAATCAGCCCCAGCATTTT	CASGEETAFNQPQHF
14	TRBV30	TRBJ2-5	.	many	TGTGCCTGGAACCTCGTGAGGTCTCAAGAGACCCAGTACTTC	CAWNLVRSQETQYF
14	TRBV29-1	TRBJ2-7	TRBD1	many	TGCAGCATCATGACCCGGGACAGCCAATACGAGCAGTACTTC	CSIMTRDSQYEQYF
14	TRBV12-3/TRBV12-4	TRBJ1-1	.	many	TGTGCCAGCAAACCCTCGGGGGGAGGAACTGAAGCTTTCTTT	CASKPSGGGTEAFF
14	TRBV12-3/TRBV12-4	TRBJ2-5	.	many	TGTGCCAGCAGACTGGGACTCCCTCAAGAGACCCAGTACTTC	CASRLGLPQETQYF
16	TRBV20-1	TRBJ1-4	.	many	TGCAGTGCTAGAGATCCGTCCATCGACCTACAGGGAAGGCTGTTTTTT	CSARDPSIDLQGRLFF
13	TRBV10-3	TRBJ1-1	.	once	TGTGCCATCAGCACAGGGAGGGACACTGAAGCTTTCTTT	CAISTGRDTEAFF
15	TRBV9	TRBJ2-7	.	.	TGTGCCAGCAGCCCCCGGGGCCTCCGGGATTACGAGCAGTACTTC	CASSPRGLRDYEQYF
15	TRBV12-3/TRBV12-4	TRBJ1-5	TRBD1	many	TGTGCCAGCAGTTGGGGACAGGCTAGCAATCAGCCCCAGCATTTT	CASSWGQASNQPQHF
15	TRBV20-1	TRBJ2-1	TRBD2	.	TGCAGTGCTAGACCGAGCGGGAGGGCTGGGAATGAGCAGTTCTTC	CSARPSGRAGNEQFF
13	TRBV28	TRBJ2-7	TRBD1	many	TGTGCCAGCGGACAGGGGAACTCCTACGAGCAGTACTTC	CASGQGNSYEQYF
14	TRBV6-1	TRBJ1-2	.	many	TGTGCCAGCAGTGAGCGTCGGGGGAACTATGGCTACACCTTC	CASSERRGNYGYTF
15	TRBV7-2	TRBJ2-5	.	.	TGTGCCAGCAGCTTATATTGGGGGCCCACGGAGACCCAGTACTTC	CASSLYWGPTETQYF
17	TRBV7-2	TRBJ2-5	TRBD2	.	TGTGCCAGCAGTCCCGTGTGGGGCGGGAGGGCCACAGAGACCCAGTACTTC	CASSPVWGGRATETQYF
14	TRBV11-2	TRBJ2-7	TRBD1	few	TGTGCCAGCAGCTTGGACAGGGGCGTTTACGAGCAGTACTTC	CASSLDRGVYEQYF